A selection of T cell receptor beta chains follows, all from one sample in a study of T-cell memory formation after mild COVID-19. TCRdb re-called the 5' RACE reads through MiXCR, storing one row per CDR3 protein. The table includes 470,000 or so distinct CDR3 sequences, around 18% detected once. Sequenced input: PBMCs or a T cell subset sorted from them (not recorded which). These receptors were collected from an adult woman who had mild COVID-19 (a few samples of this study predate the infection). Cell type and time point are not known. The CDR3 runs from the conserved cysteine through the conserved F or W. D genes are given only for firm matches. Not every row has a clone size; where given, it reads once, few, many or a size class.

d_gene: -
abundance: few
j_gene: TRBJ2-3
v_gene: TRBV12-3/TRBV12-4
CDR3nt: TGTGCCAGCAGTTTGAGCGGATCTAGCACAGATACGCAGTATTTT
CDR3aa: CASSLSGSSTDTQYF

d_gene: TRBD2
abundance: many
j_gene: TRBJ2-2
v_gene: TRBV7-8
CDR3nt: TGTGCCAACATGCCCGGGACTAGCTTCGTCGGGGAGCTGTTTTTT
CDR3aa: CANMPGTSFVGELFF

d_gene: -
abundance: -
j_gene: TRBJ2-7
v_gene: TRBV18
CDR3nt: TGTGCCAGCTCACTCGGGACACCCGGGGGAATCAACGAGCAGTACTTC
CDR3aa: CASSLGTPGGINEQYF

d_gene: TRBD2
abundance: many
j_gene: TRBJ2-1
v_gene: TRBV7-3
CDR3nt: TGTGCCAGCAGCCGTATAGCGGGAGCCTTGATTGAGCAGTTCTTC
CDR3aa: CASSRIAGALIEQFF

d_gene: TRBD1
abundance: -
j_gene: TRBJ1-1
v_gene: TRBV29-1
CDR3nt: TGCAGCGTTGAAAGGACAGGGGCGGATACTGAAGCTTTCTTT
CDR3aa: CSVERTGADTEAFF

d_gene: TRBD1
abundance: few
j_gene: TRBJ1-6
v_gene: TRBV2
CDR3nt: TGTGCCAGCAGTGGGACAGGAGAATATAATTCACCCCTCCACTTT
CDR3aa: CASSGTGEYNSPLHF

d_gene: -
abundance: -
j_gene: TRBJ2-3
v_gene: TRBV5-1
CDR3nt: TGCGCCAGCAGCTTGGGTAAGAAAAGCACAGATACGCAGTATTTT
CDR3aa: CASSLGKKSTDTQYF

d_gene: -
abundance: -
j_gene: TRBJ2-2
v_gene: TRBV5-1
CDR3nt: TGCGCCAGCAGCCCCAGTCAGATGGGTAACACCGGGGAGCTGTTTTTT
CDR3aa: CASSPSQMGNTGELFF

d_gene: -
abundance: -
j_gene: TRBJ2-5
v_gene: TRBV7-3
CDR3nt: TGTGCCAGCCACGGGGCAGAGAGCACCACAAGGGAGACCCAGTACTTC
CDR3aa: CASHGAESTTRETQYF

d_gene: -
abundance: -
j_gene: TRBJ1-4
v_gene: TRBV5-8
CDR3nt: TGTGCCAGCAGCTCGCTGACAGCCGCTAATGAAAAACTGTTTTTT
CDR3aa: CASSSLTAANEKLFF

d_gene: -
abundance: few
j_gene: TRBJ1-4
v_gene: TRBV24-1
CDR3nt: TGTGCCACCAGTGCGCCAAGGGATAATGAAAAACTGTTTTTT
CDR3aa: CATSAPRDNEKLFF

d_gene: TRBD1
abundance: few
j_gene: TRBJ2-1
v_gene: TRBV20-1
CDR3nt: TGCAGTGCTAGAGAGCCGACAGGGAAGAATGAGCAGTTCTTC
CDR3aa: CSAREPTGKNEQFF

d_gene: -
abundance: few
j_gene: TRBJ1-2
v_gene: TRBV15
CDR3nt: TGTGCCACCAGCAGAGCGCGGGGCGTTGGAGGCTACACCTTC
CDR3aa: CATSRARGVGGYTF

d_gene: -
abundance: -
j_gene: TRBJ2-7
v_gene: TRBV3-1
CDR3nt: -
CDR3aa: CASSLTSAAGVPKYF

d_gene: TRBD1
abundance: -
j_gene: TRBJ1-4
v_gene: TRBV6-5
CDR3nt: TGTGCCAGCAGTTACGGGACAGCAACTAATGAAAAACTGTTTTTT
CDR3aa: CASSYGTATNEKLFF

d_gene: -
abundance: -
j_gene: TRBJ2-1
v_gene: TRBV7-6
CDR3nt: TGTGCCAGCAGTTCGAAGCTAACCCCTCTAGGCAATGAGCAGTTCTTC
CDR3aa: CASSSKLTPLGNEQFF

d_gene: -
abundance: few
j_gene: TRBJ2-3
v_gene: TRBV20-1
CDR3nt: TGCAGTGCTAGGGGGGGCGGCACAGATACGCAGTATTTT
CDR3aa: CSARGGGTDTQYF

d_gene: -
abundance: -
j_gene: TRBJ2-4
v_gene: TRBV12-3/TRBV12-4
CDR3nt: TGTGCCAGCAGTTTTTTTACTCACTCGGGCAAAAACATTCAGTACTTC
CDR3aa: CASSFFTHSGKNIQYF

d_gene: -
abundance: few
j_gene: TRBJ1-4
v_gene: TRBV28
CDR3nt: TGTGCCAGCAGCCAACGAGGTGAAAAACTGTTTTTT
CDR3aa: CASSQRGEKLFF

d_gene: -
abundance: -
j_gene: TRBJ1-2
v_gene: TRBV10-3
CDR3nt: TGTGCCATCAGTGAGGGGTCGGAGCTATACGGCTACACCTTC
CDR3aa: CAISEGSELYGYTF

d_gene: -
abundance: -
j_gene: TRBJ2-7
v_gene: TRBV7-9
CDR3nt: TGTGCCACCTCCTTTGAGGGGGCCTACGAGCAGTACTTC
CDR3aa: CATSFEGAYEQYF

d_gene: TRBD1
abundance: -
j_gene: TRBJ2-5
v_gene: TRBV12-3/TRBV12-4
CDR3nt: TGTGCCAGCAGTTTAGCCGGGACAGCAAGTGTGACCCAGTACTTC
CDR3aa: CASSLAGTASVTQYF

d_gene: TRBD1
abundance: few
j_gene: TRBJ1-5
v_gene: TRBV27
CDR3nt: TGTGCCAGCAGCCGACGGATCAGGGGGCCGAGCAATCAGCCCCAGCATTTT
CDR3aa: CASSRRIRGPSNQPQHF

d_gene: TRBD1
abundance: -
j_gene: TRBJ2-1
v_gene: TRBV6-2/TRBV6-3
CDR3nt: TGTGCCAGCAGTCCCAGACAGGGTGCGGATGAGCAGTTCTTC
CDR3aa: CASSPRQGADEQFF

d_gene: TRBD1
abundance: many
j_gene: TRBJ2-7
v_gene: TRBV7-8
CDR3nt: TGTGCCAGCAGCCCCGGGACAGGGTTCTACGAGCAGTACTTC
CDR3aa: CASSPGTGFYEQYF

d_gene: -
abundance: -
j_gene: TRBJ2-7
v_gene: TRBV9
CDR3nt: TGTGCCAGCAGCGTAAATTACGGTTCCTACGAGCAGTACTTC
CDR3aa: CASSVNYGSYEQYF

d_gene: -
abundance: -
j_gene: TRBJ2-7
v_gene: TRBV5-6
CDR3nt: TGTGCCAGCAGCTTGTCAGCCTCTGAGGACGAGCAGTACTTC
CDR3aa: CASSLSASEDEQYF

d_gene: -
abundance: -
j_gene: TRBJ2-2
v_gene: TRBV6-5
CDR3nt: TGTGCCAGCCTGGGGACCGGGCAGATCACCGGGGAGCTGTTTTTT
CDR3aa: CASLGTGQITGELFF

d_gene: -
abundance: few
j_gene: TRBJ1-5
v_gene: TRBV5-1
CDR3nt: TGCGCCAGCAGCCCGGGTGAGGGGAGCAATCAGCCCCAGCATTTT
CDR3aa: CASSPGEGSNQPQHF

d_gene: -
abundance: few
j_gene: TRBJ2-6
v_gene: TRBV6-6
CDR3nt: TGTGCCAGCAGTTACGGAGTTCGGCATAATCCTGGGGCCAACGTCCTGACTTTC
CDR3aa: CASSYGVRHNPGANVLTF

d_gene: -
abundance: once
j_gene: TRBJ1-1
v_gene: TRBV29-1
CDR3nt: TGCAGCGTTGCGGAAACACAAAGTAACACTGAAGCTTTCTTT
CDR3aa: CSVAETQSNTEAFF

d_gene: -
abundance: few
j_gene: TRBJ2-3
v_gene: TRBV7-6
CDR3nt: TGTGCCAGCAGCTTTTTGACGGGGTACACAGATACGCAGTATTTT
CDR3aa: CASSFLTGYTDTQYF

d_gene: -
abundance: many
j_gene: TRBJ1-6
v_gene: TRBV4-2
CDR3nt: TGTGCCAGCAGCCAGACCCAGACGAGAGTCTCCTATAATTCACCCCTCCACTTT
CDR3aa: CASSQTQTRVSYNSPLHF

d_gene: TRBD2
abundance: few
j_gene: TRBJ2-1
v_gene: TRBV5-1
CDR3nt: TGCGCCAGCAGCCCCGGGACTAGTCCCGAGCAGTTCTTC
CDR3aa: CASSPGTSPEQFF

d_gene: TRBD2
abundance: few
j_gene: TRBJ2-1
v_gene: TRBV10-3
CDR3nt: TGTGCCATCAGTGAGTCCTCACCCGGGACTAGCGGGAGCAATGAGCAGTTCTTC
CDR3aa: CAISESSPGTSGSNEQFF

d_gene: TRBD1
abundance: -
j_gene: TRBJ1-1
v_gene: TRBV5-1
CDR3nt: TGCGCCAGCAGCTTCCCGGACAGGGCGAACACTGAAGCTTTCTTT
CDR3aa: CASSFPDRANTEAFF

d_gene: -
abundance: few
j_gene: TRBJ2-1
v_gene: TRBV7-3
CDR3nt: TGTGCCAGCAGCTTAAACGGTGCGCCTAGGGCCTACAATGAGCAGTTCTTC
CDR3aa: CASSLNGAPRAYNEQFF

d_gene: -
abundance: few
j_gene: TRBJ2-7
v_gene: TRBV19
CDR3nt: TGTGCCAGTAGTATCGGGTCGACAGGCGCCTACGAGCAGTACTTC
CDR3aa: CASSIGSTGAYEQYF

d_gene: -
abundance: -
j_gene: TRBJ2-3
v_gene: TRBV5-5
CDR3nt: TGTGCCAGCAGCTTGGTCAGGGGTGGCACAGATACGCAGTATTTT
CDR3aa: CASSLVRGGTDTQYF

d_gene: TRBD1
abundance: -
j_gene: TRBJ2-5
v_gene: TRBV5-1
CDR3nt: TGCGCCAGCAGCTTAAGGCAGGGGGCGGAAGAGACCCAGTACTTC
CDR3aa: CASSLRQGAEETQYF

d_gene: TRBD1
abundance: -
j_gene: TRBJ1-2
v_gene: TRBV20-1
CDR3nt: TGCAGTGCTAGAGACCGGGACAGGGTGTTTGGCTACACCTTC
CDR3aa: CSARDRDRVFGYTF

d_gene: -
abundance: few
j_gene: TRBJ2-7
v_gene: TRBV7-6
CDR3nt: TGTGCCAGCAGCCCAGCTCATATCGGGGAGCAGTACTTC
CDR3aa: CASSPAHIGEQYF

d_gene: -
abundance: -
j_gene: TRBJ2-7
v_gene: TRBV6-2/TRBV6-3
CDR3nt: TGTGCCAGTTCCGGCAGGGTAGGCGAGCAGTACTTC
CDR3aa: CASSGRVGEQYF

d_gene: -
abundance: -
j_gene: TRBJ1-1
v_gene: TRBV20-1
CDR3nt: TGCAGTGCTAGTTTCGTGACTGAAGCTTTCTTT
CDR3aa: CSASFVTEAFF

d_gene: -
abundance: -
j_gene: TRBJ1-1
v_gene: TRBV7-2
CDR3nt: TGTGCCAGCAGCCCGCGGTGGGGCACTGAAGCTTTCTTT
CDR3aa: CASSPRWGTEAFF

d_gene: TRBD2
abundance: -
j_gene: TRBJ2-7
v_gene: TRBV5-1
CDR3nt: TGCGCCAGCAGCTTGGGAGGGGAGGGAGAGCAGTACTTC
CDR3aa: CASSLGGEGEQYF

d_gene: -
abundance: -
j_gene: TRBJ1-4
v_gene: TRBV4-3
CDR3nt: TGCGCCAGCAGCCAAGATGGGCCAGAAAAACTGTTTTTT
CDR3aa: CASSQDGPEKLFF

d_gene: TRBD1
abundance: -
j_gene: TRBJ2-7
v_gene: TRBV18
CDR3nt: TGTGCCAGCACAGAGATAGGACAGGGCTACGAGCAGTACTTC
CDR3aa: CASTEIGQGYEQYF

d_gene: -
abundance: few
j_gene: TRBJ1-1
v_gene: TRBV3-1
CDR3nt: TGTGCCAGCAGCCAGAGCGAAACGAACACTGAAGCTTTCTTT
CDR3aa: CASSQSETNTEAFF

d_gene: -
abundance: once
j_gene: TRBJ1-2
v_gene: TRBV27
CDR3nt: TGTGCCAGCAGTCCCCTCCGCGAGGCAGTTAACTATGGCTACACCTTC
CDR3aa: CASSPLREAVNYGYTF

d_gene: TRBD1
abundance: few
j_gene: TRBJ1-1
v_gene: TRBV19
CDR3nt: TGTGCCAGTAAGACAGGGATGGTGAACACTGAAGCTTTCTTT
CDR3aa: CASKTGMVNTEAFF

d_gene: -
abundance: few
j_gene: TRBJ1-2
v_gene: TRBV30
CDR3nt: TGTGCCTGGATCCTACCGGGACACCTTAGCTATGGCTACACCTTC
CDR3aa: CAWILPGHLSYGYTF